This TCR beta chain derives from a study of blood T cell repertoires in COVID-19 (dated by TCRdb to 2020 to 2021). With regard to the full study: Samples covering the acute and convalescent phases of COVID-19 were provided by collaborators in the United States, Italy and Spain. Where available, HLA class I and class II types were taken from metadata supplied by the sample provider and were not determined by assay-based typing. The prospective study material was composed of cDNA or gDNA derived from T cells, B-cell-depleted T cells, or PBMCs. Sample metadata almost always included a de-identified subject ID, COVID-19 status, age in years and sex. Deeply sampled blood TCRbeta repertoires from subjects exposed to, actively infected with, or recovered from COVID-19 were included in the dataset. The samples were drawn from two sources: the first 160 participants of the ongoing ImmuneRACE study, and fewer than 1,500 subjects contributed by 6 global collaborators. A freely available public database, intended as a resource for researchers studying the immune response to SARS-CoV-2, is where the repertoires were released.

Paper-wide results and their limitations: The amount of clinical and demographic metadata varied by source and participant and was provided uncurated.

TCRbeta CDR3 regions were amplified from genomic DNA by means of the immunoSEQ Assay, a bias-controlled multiplex PCR. Per the original workflow: The number of nucleated cells in each sample was estimated by amplification of reference gene primers within the assay. To quantify the absolute abundance of each unique TCRbeta CDR3 rearrangement, sequence reads were collapsed and filtered. For each sample, productive Simpson clonality was calculated as the square root of Simpson's diversity index across productive rearrangements. Imported from immuneACCESS, the table was reduced by TCRdb to in-frame sequences with V and J called. These copies leave out some clones; in studies compared against another copy, an unresolved V gene accounts for under half, and the cause of the remainder is not known. The V and J calls and the clone size are those of that table, but D and trimming were determined from the DNA. Within this sample are around 430,000 clones, with about 87% of them counted one time only. The top ten constitute roughly 9.4% of the sample.

Enrolling through a virtual design, the prospective study's participants ranged in age from roughly 18 to 90 years and lived across roughly 24 United States geographic areas. To assign participants to cohorts, the prospective study relied on clinical history that participants themselves reported in a screening survey and a study questionnaire. Recovered participants in ImmuneRACE Cohort 3 were defined as having two consecutive negative NP/OP PCR tests, clearance from a healthcare professional, or resolution of symptoms. Each participant in the prospective study had whole blood, serum and a nasopharyngeal or oropharyngeal swab collected by mobile phlebotomists. Prospective study participants could optionally give additional blood draws and questionnaires over an approximately 2-month period. Before DNA extraction, prospective study blood samples were shipped either frozen or at room temperature.

CDR1 and CDR2 are read off the germline V gene (reference sequence) as MNHEY and SMNVEV. V is clipped by 6 bases and J by 4 bases, and the sequence between their germline boundaries is 13 bases long. Its CDR3 holds 14 amino acids, cysteine through phenylalanine. The retained sequence is limited to the CDR3, 42 bases, with the frame set at the first base. A note on this clone: The target of this receptor is not known. No much larger clonotype is one base removed from it; base qualities were not supplied.

The sample comprised PBMCs or T cells enriched from blood (not recorded which). The sequence is built from TRBV27 and TRBJ1-5, with the D segment identity uncertain. The clonotype originates from a woman between 50 and 59 years old who had recovered from COVID-19. The DNA is TGTGCCAGCAGCCGCGAGGGTCCTAATCAGCCCCAGCATTTT. It translates as CASSREGPNQPQHF.